A selection of T cell receptor beta chains follows, all from one sample in a study of CD8 T cells in Susac syndrome. A single record per CDR3 protein comes from TCRdb applying MiXCR to the immunoSEQ multiplex PCR reads. The sample contains some 190,000 distinct CDR3 sequences, about 95% of which appear only once. Sequencing was done on a sample of CD4+ T cells from PBMCs. The source of these receptors is a human donor in good health. Both conserved end residues are part of each CDR3. The D gene is left open where the match is weak. Rows give clone size only sometimes, using once, few, many, or a class for an expanded clone.

>.|TRBJ2-5|TRBV3-1|TRBD2
TGTGCCAGCAGCCAAGACGGGACTAGGAGGGCCCAGTACTTC
CASSQDGTRRAQYF
>once|TRBJ2-7|TRBV28|TRBD2
TGTGCCAGCAGTTTATTGGCAGCGGGAGGTTCCTACGAGCAGTACTTC
CASSLLAAGGSYEQYF
>.|TRBJ1-1|TRBV29-1|.
TGCAGCGTTGAGATCAGGGGAGTGAACACTGAAGCTTTCTTT
CSVEIRGVNTEAFF
>.|TRBJ2-1|TRBV24-1|.
TGTGCCACCAGTGATTTGGAGGGAGACAATGAGCAGTTCTTC
CATSDLEGDNEQFF
>.|TRBJ1-4|TRBV30|.
TGTGCCTGGAGTCAGCCCAATGAAAAACTGTTTTTT
CAWSQPNEKLFF
>.|TRBJ1-5|TRBV29-1|TRBD1
TGCAGCGTTTTCGACAGGGAGGGCCAGCCCCAGCATTTT
CSVFDREGQPQHF
>.|TRBJ2-5|TRBV12-3/TRBV12-4|.
TGTGCCAGCAGTCCTCCCCCGGGAGCGACGGAGACCCAGTACTTC
CASSPPPGATETQYF
>.|TRBJ2-3|TRBV7-2|.
TGTGCCAGCAGCTTAGCGGGGACGCAAACAGATACGCAGTATTTT
CASSLAGTQTDTQYF
>.|TRBJ1-1|TRBV29-1|TRBD1
TGCAGCGTTTACCGGGACAGGGTCTCCACTGAAGCTTTCTTT
CSVYRDRVSTEAFF
>.|TRBJ2-1|TRBV19|.
TGTGCCAGTAGTATAGGGCCCGCGGAGTACAATGAGCAGTTCTTC
CASSIGPAEYNEQFF
>.|TRBJ2-3|TRBV27|.
TGTGCCAGCAGTCAGGGGTGGGCAGATACGCAGTATTTT
CASSQGWADTQYF
>.|TRBJ2-7|TRBV20-1|TRBD2
TGCAGTGCTAGAAAACTAGCGGGAAACTACGAGCAGTACTTC
CSARKLAGNYEQYF
>.|TRBJ2-3|TRBV6-2/TRBV6-3|.
TGTGCCAGCAGGGACTACTTGCCAGATACGCAGTATTTT
CASRDYLPDTQYF
>.|TRBJ2-2|TRBV2|.
TGTGCCAGCAACTCTCGACAAAAGAACACCGGGGAGCTGTTTTTT
CASNSRQKNTGELFF
>.|TRBJ1-1|TRBV3-1|.
TGTGCCAGCAGCCAAGTACAAGACACTGAAGCTTTCTTT
CASSQVQDTEAFF
>.|TRBJ2-2|TRBV14|.
TGTGCCAGCAGCCAAGCGGGGGTTAGGACCGGGGAGCTGTTTTTT
CASSQAGVRTGELFF
>.|TRBJ1-2|TRBV27|TRBD1
TGTGCCAGCAGTCCGGACAGGTTCTACTATGGCTACACCTTC
CASSPDRFYYGYTF
>.|TRBJ2-5|TRBV9|.
TGTGCCAGCAGCGTAGAGAGAGGGCCGAGGGAGACCCAGTACTTC
CASSVERGPRETQYF
>.|TRBJ2-7|TRBV4-3|.
TGCGCCAGCAGCCATGGGCCCTCGAAAGGGGAGCAGTACTTC
CASSHGPSKGEQYF
>once|TRBJ1-1|TRBV27|TRBD1
TGTGCCAGCAGTTTAATATCAGGGGGTGATGCTTTCTTT
CASSLISGGDAFF
>.|TRBJ2-7|TRBV12-3/TRBV12-4|.
TGTGCCAGCAGTTACGCGGGGCTCTACGAGCAGTACTTC
CASSYAGLYEQYF
>.|TRBJ1-2|TRBV7-9|.
TGTGCCAGCAGCTTAGCTCCGCTGGGTGGCTACACCTTC
CASSLAPLGGYTF
>.|TRBJ2-5|TRBV20-1|TRBD2
TGCAGTGCTAGGGTCCCGTGGGGACTAGCGGAGGGGACCCAGTACTTC
CSARVPWGLAEGTQYF
>.|TRBJ2-3|TRBV29-1|TRBD1
TGCAGCGTCGCGAGACAGGGGACCACAGATACGCAGTATTTT
CSVARQGTTDTQYF
>.|TRBJ1-2|TRBV14|.
TGTGCCAGCAGCCCATTCGGATTGGGCTACACCTTC
CASSPFGLGYTF
>.|TRBJ1-2|TRBV27|.
TGTGCCAGCAGTTTTCCTGGGGGGGGCTACACCTTC
CASSFPGGGYTF
>.|TRBJ1-2|TRBV7-9|.
TGTGCCAGCAGCTTATCGGCAAATCCATCCGGCTACACCTTC
CASSLSANPSGYTF
>.|TRBJ2-5|TRBV4-2|.
TGTGCCAGCAGCCAAGGGCCAGGGACCCAAGAGACCCAGTACTTC
CASSQGPGTQETQYF
>.|TRBJ1-2|TRBV3-1|.
TGTGCCAGCAGCCCGGATTCTCCCTATGGCTACACCTTC
CASSPDSPYGYTF